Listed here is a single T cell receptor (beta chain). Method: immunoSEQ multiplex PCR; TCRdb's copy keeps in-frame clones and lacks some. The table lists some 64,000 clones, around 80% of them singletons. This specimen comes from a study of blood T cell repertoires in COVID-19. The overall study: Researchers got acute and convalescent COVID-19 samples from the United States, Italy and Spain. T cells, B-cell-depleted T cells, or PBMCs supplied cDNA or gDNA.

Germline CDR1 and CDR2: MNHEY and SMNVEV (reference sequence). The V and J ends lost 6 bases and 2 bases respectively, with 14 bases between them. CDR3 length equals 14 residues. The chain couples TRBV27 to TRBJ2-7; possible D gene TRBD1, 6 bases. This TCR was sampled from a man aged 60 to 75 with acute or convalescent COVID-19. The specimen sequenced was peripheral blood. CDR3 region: CASREQGMAYEQYF. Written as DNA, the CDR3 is TGTGCCAGCAGGGAGCAGGGGATGGCCTACGAGCAGTACTTC.